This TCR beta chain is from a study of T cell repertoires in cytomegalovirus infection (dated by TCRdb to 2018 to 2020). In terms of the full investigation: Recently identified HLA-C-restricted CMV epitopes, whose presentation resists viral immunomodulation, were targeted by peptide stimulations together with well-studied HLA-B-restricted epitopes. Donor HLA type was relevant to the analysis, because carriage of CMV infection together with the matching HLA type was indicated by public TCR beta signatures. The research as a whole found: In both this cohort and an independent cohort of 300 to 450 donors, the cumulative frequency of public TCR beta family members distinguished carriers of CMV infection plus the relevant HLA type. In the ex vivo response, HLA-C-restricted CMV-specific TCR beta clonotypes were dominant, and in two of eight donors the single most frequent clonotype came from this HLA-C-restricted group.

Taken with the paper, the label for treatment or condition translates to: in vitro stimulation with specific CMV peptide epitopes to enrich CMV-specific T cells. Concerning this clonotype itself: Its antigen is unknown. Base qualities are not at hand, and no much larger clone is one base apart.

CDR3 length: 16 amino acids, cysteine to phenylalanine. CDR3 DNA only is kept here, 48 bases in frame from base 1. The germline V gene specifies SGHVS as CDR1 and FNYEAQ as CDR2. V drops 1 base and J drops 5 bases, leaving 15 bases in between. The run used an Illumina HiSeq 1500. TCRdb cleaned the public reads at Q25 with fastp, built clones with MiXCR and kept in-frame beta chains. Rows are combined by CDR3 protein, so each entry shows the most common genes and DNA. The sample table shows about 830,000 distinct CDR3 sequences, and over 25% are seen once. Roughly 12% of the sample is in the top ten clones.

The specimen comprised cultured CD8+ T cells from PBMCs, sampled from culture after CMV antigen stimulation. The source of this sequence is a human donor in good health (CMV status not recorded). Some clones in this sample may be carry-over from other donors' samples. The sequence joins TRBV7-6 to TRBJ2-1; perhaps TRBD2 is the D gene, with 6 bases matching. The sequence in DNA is TGTGCCAGCAGCTTAGGAGCTCTTTGGGAGGACAATGAGCAGTTCTTC. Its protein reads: CASSLGALWEDNEQFF.